This passage covers 2 T cell receptor beta chains from one sample sequenced in a study of CD8 T cells in ankylosing spondylitis. MiXCR, run by TCRdb on the 5' RACE reads, gives a single entry per CDR3 protein. In the table there are a few hundred thousand distinct CDR3 sequences, roughly 22% of which are singletons. Source material: blood, either unsorted or a sorted T cell fraction (not recorded which). These receptors originate from a male donor with ankylosing spondylitis or in good health (not recorded which).

The rearrangement joins TRBV7-9 to TRBJ2-1; the D is unclear. Deletions cut 1 base from V and 1 base from J, with 11 bases between. The CDR3 has 16 residues. Germline CDR1 is SEHNR and CDR2 is FQNEAQ (reference sequence). CDR3 sequence: CASSLGAIQSYNEQFF. The CDR3 DNA is TGTGCCAGCAGCTTAGGGGCTATACAGTCCTACAATGAGCAGTTCTTC.

This clonotype was found a few times. The chain recombines TRBV20-1 with TRBJ2-7, with TRBD1 matching over 8 bases. The CDR3 spans 15 residues. Germline loops: CDR1 DFQATT, CDR2 SNEGSKA (reference sequence). After removal of 3 bases from V and 3 bases from J, the junction contained 10 bases not matched to a gene. This CDR3 is CSARGSQGAVYEQYF. The DNA for the CDR3 is TGCAGTGCTAGGGGATCCCAGGGGGCGGTCTACGAGCAGTACTTC.